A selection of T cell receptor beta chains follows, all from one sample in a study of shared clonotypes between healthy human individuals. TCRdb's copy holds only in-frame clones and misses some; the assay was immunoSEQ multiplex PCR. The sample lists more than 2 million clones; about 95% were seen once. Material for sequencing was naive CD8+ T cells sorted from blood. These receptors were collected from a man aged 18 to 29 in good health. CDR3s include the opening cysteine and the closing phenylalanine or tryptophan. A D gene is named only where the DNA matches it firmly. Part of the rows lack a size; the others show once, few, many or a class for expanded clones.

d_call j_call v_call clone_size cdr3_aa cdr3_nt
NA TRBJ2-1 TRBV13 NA CASSPRGFSYNEQFF TGTGCCAGCAGCCCACGGGGCTTCTCCTACAATGAGCAGTTCTTC
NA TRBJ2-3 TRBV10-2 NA CASSEKVLTDTQYF TGCGCCAGCAGTGAGAAAGTCCTCACAGATACGCAGTATTTT
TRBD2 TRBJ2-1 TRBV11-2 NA CASSLEGLGWANEQFF TGTGCCAGCAGCTTAGAGGGACTAGGGTGGGCAAATGAGCAGTTCTTC
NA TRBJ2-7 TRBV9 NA CASSPALSAAYEQYF TGTGCCAGCAGCCCAGCGTTGTCAGCCGCCTACGAGCAGTACTTC
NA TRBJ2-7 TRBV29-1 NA CSVEDPLRYF TGCAGCGTTGAAGATCCCCTCAGGTACTTC
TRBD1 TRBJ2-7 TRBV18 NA CASSPTGNEQYF TGTGCCAGCTCACCGACAGGGAACGAGCAGTACTTC
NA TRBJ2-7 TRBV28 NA CASSWGYEQYF TGTGCCAGCTCATGGGGCTACGAGCAGTACTTC
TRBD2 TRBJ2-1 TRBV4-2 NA CASSLERGTYNEQFF TGTGCCAGCAGCCTAGAGCGGGGGACCTACAATGAGCAGTTCTTC
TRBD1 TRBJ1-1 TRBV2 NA CASSWTGFEAFF TGTGCCAGCAGCTGGACAGGGTTTGAAGCTTTCTTT
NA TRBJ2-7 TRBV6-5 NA CASGLGYEQYF TGTGCCAGCGGACTGGGCTACGAGCAGTACTTC
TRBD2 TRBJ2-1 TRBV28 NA CASRKRLAGGPYEQFF TGTGCCAGCAGGAAAAGACTAGCGGGGGGGCCTTATGAGCAGTTCTTC
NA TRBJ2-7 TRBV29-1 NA CSVVVRESGEQYF TGCAGCGTTGTGGTCAGGGAGTCAGGGGAGCAGTACTTC
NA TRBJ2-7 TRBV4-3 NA CASSQAEVVATISYEQYF TGCGCCAGCAGCCAAGCCGAGGTAGTAGCGACGATCTCCTACGAGCAGTACTTC
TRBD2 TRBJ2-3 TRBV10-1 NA CASSESAGGISTDTQYF TGCGCCAGCAGTGAGTCTGCGGGGGGTATTAGCACAGATACGCAGTATTTT
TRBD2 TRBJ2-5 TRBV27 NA CASKGLAGYQETQYF TGTGCCAGCAAAGGACTAGCGGGTTACCAAGAGACCCAGTACTTC
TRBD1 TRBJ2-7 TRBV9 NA CASSVKGGGYEQYF TGTGCCAGCAGCGTAAAAGGGGGCGGATACGAGCAGTACTTC
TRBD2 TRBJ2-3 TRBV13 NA CASSPRPLAGATDTQYF TGTGCCAGCAGCCCTAGGCCCTTAGCGGGAGCGACAGATACGCAGTATTTT
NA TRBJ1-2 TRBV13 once CASSPPRGGNYGYTF TGTGCCAGCAGCCCACCGAGGGGGGGTAACTATGGCTACACCTTC
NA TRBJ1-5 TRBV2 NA CASSDGGQPQHF TGTGCCAGCAGTGACGGCGGTCAGCCCCAGCATTTT
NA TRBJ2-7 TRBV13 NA CASQRGGTGDEQYF TGTGCCAGCCAACGGGGAGGCACGGGGGACGAGCAGTACTTC
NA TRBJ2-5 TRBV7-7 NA CASSPWGSDLETQYF TGTGCTAGCAGCCCATGGGGGTCCGACCTAGAGACCCAGTACTTC
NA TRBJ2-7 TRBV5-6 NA CASSFGTGSYEQYF TGTGCCAGCAGCTTCGGGACGGGATCCTACGAGCAGTACTTC
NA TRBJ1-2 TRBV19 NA CASSIEVLRERNYGYTF TGTGCCAGTAGTATAGAGGTGTTGAGGGAGAGGAACTATGGCTACACCTTC
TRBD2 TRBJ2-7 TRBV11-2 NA CASSEAGGEALGKQYF TGTGCCAGCAGCGAAGCGGGAGGGGAGGCTTTGGGAAAGCAGTACTTC
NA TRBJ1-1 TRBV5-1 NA CASSLAGDRAFF TGCGCCAGCAGCTTGGCAGGGGATAGAGCTTTCTTT
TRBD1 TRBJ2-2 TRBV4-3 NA CASSQDPGGGSGELFF TGCGCCAGCAGCCAAGACCCAGGGGGCGGATCCGGGGAGCTGTTTTTT
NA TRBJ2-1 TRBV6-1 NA CASSDWTESSYNEQFF TGTGCCAGCAGTGACTGGACAGAAAGCTCCTACAATGAGCAGTTCTTC
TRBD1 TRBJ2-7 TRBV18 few CASSPSVGQGMYEQYF TGTGCCAGCTCACCTTCCGTAGGACAGGGAATGTACGAGCAGTACTTC
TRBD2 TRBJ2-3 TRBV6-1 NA CASSEEVAGEGSTDTQYF TGTGCCAGCAGTGAAGAGGTAGCGGGTGAGGGTAGCACAGATACGCAGTATTTT
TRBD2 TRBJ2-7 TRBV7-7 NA CASSPGLAGGTYEQYF TGTGCTAGCAGCCCTGGACTAGCGGGGGGCACCTACGAGCAGTACTTC
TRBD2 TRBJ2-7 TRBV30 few CAWSARGGTYEQYF TGTGCCTGGAGTGCCCGGGGGGGGACCTACGAGCAGTACTTC
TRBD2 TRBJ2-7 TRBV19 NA CASSIVGGRSSYEQYF TGTGCCAGTAGTATAGTGGGCGGGAGATCATCCTACGAGCAGTACTTC
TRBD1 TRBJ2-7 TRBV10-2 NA CASLRQGPYEQYF TGCGCCAGCCTGCGACAGGGACCATACGAGCAGTACTTC
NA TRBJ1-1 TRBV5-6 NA CASSEAVGGVFSAEAFF TGTGCCAGCAGCGAGGCGGTGGGAGGAGTATTTAGCGCTGAAGCTTTCTTT
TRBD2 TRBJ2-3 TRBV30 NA CAWSAPGRGGPSGTDTQYF TGTGCCTGGAGTGCCCCTGGGCGGGGGGGGCCGTCGGGCACAGATACGCAGTATTTT
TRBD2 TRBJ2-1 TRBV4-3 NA CASSQEVLAGEGSYNEQFF TGCGCCAGCAGCCAAGAGGTCCTAGCGGGAGAGGGATCCTACAATGAGCAGTTCTTC
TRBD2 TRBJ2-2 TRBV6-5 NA CASSYSGGYTGELFF TGTGCCAGCAGTTATTCGGGGGGGTACACCGGGGAGCTGTTTTTT
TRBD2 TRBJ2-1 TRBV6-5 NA CAGIPGLADYNEQFF TGTGCCGGCATACCGGGACTAGCGGACTACAATGAGCAGTTCTTC
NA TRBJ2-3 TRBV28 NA CASSFRVTDTQYF TGTGCCAGCAGTTTCCGGGTAACAGATACGCAGTATTTT
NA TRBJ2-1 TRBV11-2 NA CASSLLLSEGSYNEQFF TGTGCCAGCAGTCTCCTCCTTAGCGAAGGCTCCTACAATGAGCAGTTCTTC
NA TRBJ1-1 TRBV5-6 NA CASSYVTDMNTEAFF TGTGCCAGCAGCTACGTGACGGACATGAACACTGAAGCTTTCTTT
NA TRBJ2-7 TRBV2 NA CASFSGWEEGPYEQYF TGTGCCAGTTTTTCCGGTTGGGAGGAGGGCCCCTACGAGCAGTACTTC
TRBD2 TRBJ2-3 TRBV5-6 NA CASSFGGNIDTQYF TGTGCCAGCAGCTTCGGGGGGAATATAGATACGCAGTATTTT
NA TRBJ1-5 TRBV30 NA CAWSVEGFNQPQHF TGTGCCTGGAGTGTAGAGGGATTCAATCAGCCCCAGCATTTT
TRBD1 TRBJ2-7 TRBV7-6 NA CASSLAGTVVYEQYF TGTGCCAGCAGCTTAGCCGGGACAGTGGTCTACGAGCAGTACTTC
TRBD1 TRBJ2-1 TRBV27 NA CASSSPTGYNEQFF TGTGCCAGCAGTTCCCCGACAGGGTACAATGAGCAGTTCTTC
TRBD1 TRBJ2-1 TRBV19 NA CASSPGTGISYNEQFF TGTGCCAGTAGCCCCGGGACAGGGATCTCCTACAATGAGCAGTTCTTC